This T cell receptor beta chain was identified in a study of T cell responses to AZD1222 COVID-19 vaccine. Broader study findings: Spike-wide coverage was observed for vaccine-associated CD4 TCRs, with dominant responses at 160-218 and 743-854. Females outnumbered males among donors, who were mostly white British; clonal diversity was possibly underestimated.

In the case of this clone: What it binds is not known.

TCRdb's table, derived via immunoSEQ multiplex PCR, lists solely in-frame clones and lacks some. The sample has around 130,000 clones, 70% to 90% seen once. The CDR3 runs 15 residues. CDR1 and CDR2 (germline): SGHTA, FQGTGA. V lost 2 bases and J lost 2, with 10 bases in between. The origin of this receptor is an adult in good health. The V call is TRBV7-3, the J call TRBJ2-1, with no clear D. The sequences come from peripheral blood, collected on day 0 of AZD1222 vaccination. As DNA, the CDR3 is TGTGCCAGCAGCTTAGGACCGGGTCCCTACAATGAGCAGTTCTTC. It yields the protein CASSLGPGPYNEQFF.